Listed here are 28 T cell receptor beta chains from one sample, sequenced in a study of blood T cell repertoires in COVID-19. Produced via immunoSEQ multiplex PCR; TCRdb's table is partial and in-frame only. In the table there are around 120,000 clones, about 88% of which are singletons. The sequencing sample was made of PBMCs or T cells enriched from blood (not recorded which). The receptors stem from a woman aged 50 to 60 who had recovered from COVID-19.

The table lists this clone with a few counts. The chain links TRBV27 to TRBJ1-2; no clear D. Germline V gene data show CDR1 as MNHEY and CDR2 as SMNVEV (reference sequence). The CDR3 has 13 residues. With 2 bases removed from V and 0 bases from J, the gap between germline ends came to 4 bases. DNA for the CDR3: TGTGCCAGCAGTTTAGCGGCTAACTATGGCTACACCTTC. Encoded protein: CASSLAANYGYTF.

The rearrangement links TRBV3-1 (or the pseudogene TRBV3-2) to TRBJ1-2; unclear D gene. Germline CDR1 is LGHDT and CDR2 is YNNKEL (reference sequence). Trimming removed 4 bases from V and 8 bases from J, with 20 bases in between. This CDR3 contains 15 residues. In nucleotides, the CDR3 is TGTGCCAGCAGCCCCCCTGCGGGTCGAGGTCTGGGCTACACCTTC. As protein: CASSPPAGRGLGYTF.

This CDR3 is CSGQQGRWTEAFF. The CDR3 nucleotides read TGCAGCGGTCAACAGGGCCGGTGGACTGAAGCTTTCTTT. The chain combines TRBV29-1 with TRBJ1-1, with TRBD1 as a possible D gene (6 bases). The germline V gene encodes CDR1 SQVTM and CDR2 ANQGSEA. The CDR3 has 13 amino acids. V shed 7 bases and J shed 5 bases, with 17 bases lying between them.

The V gene is TRBV10-1, the J gene TRBJ1-4; D is unclear. The germline V gene has CDR1 WNHNN and CDR2 SYGVQD (reference sequence). V dropped 9 bases and J dropped 0 bases, with 8 bases sitting between them. The CDR3 runs 13 residues. The CDR3 nucleotides are TGCGCCAGAATATATGCAACTAATGAAAAACTGTTTTTT. Amino acid sequence: CARIYATNEKLFF.

There are many counts of this clone. The chain employs TRBV7-9 and TRBJ2-1; 7 bases line up with TRBD1. Germline trimming cut 1 base from V and 2 bases from J; bases unmatched to any gene: 8. Germline values: CDR1 SEHNR, CDR2 FQNEAQ (reference sequence). CDR3 length equals 17 residues. The CDR3 bases are TGTGCCAGCAGCTTAGGAGGGGGCGGAATTACCTACAATGAGCAGTTCTTC. Its protein is CASSLGGGGITYNEQFF.

The chain uses TRBV29-1 and TRBJ2-7; 7 nucleotides align to TRBD2. Looked up from germline, CDR1 is SQVTM and CDR2 is ANQGSEA. J was trimmed by 6 bases and V by 5 bases; bases with no gene match: 19. There are 16 residues in the CDR3. The chain's CDR3 is CSVTPLRGLPSGEQYF. CDR3 sequence (DNA): TGCAGCGTTACCCCCTTAAGGGGACTACCCTCCGGCGAGCAGTACTTC.

V is TRBV11-2 and J is TRBJ2-5; 10 positions agree with TRBD2. The CDR3 length is 16 residues. Per germline, CDR1 SGHAT and CDR2 FQNNGV. Trimming took 5 bases from V and 1 from J; bases not matched to a gene: 7. The CDR3 nucleotides are TGTGCCAGCAGCCCAGGGGTAGCGGGGGGCCAAGAGACCCAGTACTTC. It encodes CASSPGVAGGQETQYF.

The sample holds a few counts of this clone. V and J are TRBV4-1 and TRBJ1-1, with no clear D. The CDR3 has 16 amino acids. Trimming removed 2 bases at V and 4 bases at J, with 17 bases between. The V gene's germline CDR1 is MGHRA and CDR2 YSYEKL. CDR3 protein: CASSQFISEGGTEAFF. The CDR3 DNA follows: TGCGCCAGCAGCCAATTTATCTCGGAGGGAGGCACTGAAGCTTTCTTT.

This chain links TRBV12-3 or TRBV12-4 with TRBJ2-7; D is possibly TRBD1 (5 bases). Deletions cut 3 bases from V and 2 bases from J, with 8 bases between. The CDR3 is 13 residues long. This chain's CDR3 is CASSFSTAYEQYF. The DNA of the CDR3 is TGTGCCAGCAGTTTCTCGACAGCCTACGAGCAGTACTTC.

This clone was counted a single time. The chain is built from TRBV7-2 and TRBJ2-7, with 10 bases matching TRBD2. This CDR3 spans 15 amino acids. Germline CDR1 and CDR2: SGHTA and FQGNSA. The J segment lost 4 bases and the V segment lost 4 bases, leaving 7 bases of the junction unmatched. The CDR3 protein is CASSSTGLASYEQYF. CDR3 nucleotide sequence: TGTGCCAGCAGCTCCACGGGACTAGCGTCATACGAGCAGTACTTC.

This chain links TRBV4-1 with TRBJ2-5, with D maybe TRBD2 (5 bases). Germline CDR1 MGHRA, CDR2 YSYEKL. V lost 0 bases to trimming and J lost 9 bases, with 17 bases between them. The CDR3 sequence is 15 residues long. Here the CDR3 DNA reads TGCGCCAGCAGCCAAGATATCAACGCGGGCGCTTCCCAGTACTTC. This sequence encodes CASSQDINAGASQYF.

The rearrangement joins TRBV10-2 to TRBJ1-3; no reliable D call. CDR1 WSHSY and CDR2 SAAADI come from the germline V gene. The V and J ends lost 6 bases and 2 bases respectively, with 14 bases between them. The length of the CDR3 is 15 residues. In DNA, the CDR3 is TGCGCCAGCAGCGAAGGCGGCAGTCCTGGAAACACCATATATTTT. It is translated as CASSEGGSPGNTIYF.

The chain is built from TRBV12-5 and TRBJ1-2; D might be TRBD1 (6 bases). The V end lost 6 bases, the J end lost 6 bases, and 14 bases lay between the germline ends. The CDR3 contains 13 residues. The germline V gene has CDR1 LGHNT and CDR2 FRNRAP. CDR3 residues: CASGSSGVNGYTF. The CDR3 nucleotides are TGTGCTAGTGGATCCTCAGGGGTCAATGGCTACACCTTC.

This chain uses TRBV6-5 with TRBJ2-7; 8 bases are a match to TRBD1. Germline lookup yields CDR1 MNHEY and CDR2 SVGAGI. This CDR3 comprises 15 residues. The V and J ends lost 5 bases and 3 bases, in that order; junction bases with no gene match: 9. The CDR3 DNA is TGTGCCAGCAGTACACCGGGACAGGCCCACTACGAGCAGTACTTC. This gives the protein CASSTPGQAHYEQYF.

The chain links TRBV7-9 to TRBJ2-2; the match to TRBD2 covers 8 bases. The CDR3 has 16 residues. Trimming removed 5 bases from V and 3 bases from J; junction bases left unmatched: 8. Germline V gives CDR1 SEHNR, CDR2 FQNEAQ (reference sequence). The CDR3: CASSPRTSQYTGELFF. The CDR3, as DNA: TGTGCCAGCAGCCCCAGGACTAGCCAGTACACCGGGGAGCTGTTTTTT. Complete variable domain (other parts from reference TRBV7-9 and TRBJ2-2): DTGVSQNPRHKITKRGQNVTFRCDPISEHNRLYWYRQTLGQGPEFLTYFQNEAQLEKSRLLSDRFSAERPKGSFSTLEIQRTEQGDSAMYLCASSPRTSQYTGELFFGEGSRLTVL.

This chain joins TRBV19 and TRBJ2-1; tentatively, D is TRBD2 (5 bases). CDR1 LNHDA and CDR2 SQIVND come from the germline V gene (reference sequence). The CDR3 runs to 15 residues. Trimming took 9 bases from V and 2 from J, leaving 17 bases between them. CDR3 nucleotides: TGTGCCAGCTCTCGAGGGCAAGTAACCTACAATGAGCAGTTCTTC. It specifies CASSRGQVTYNEQFF.

The CDR3 sequence: CASSSLAGQETQYF. The CDR3 coding sequence is TGTGCCAGCAGCTCCCTAGCGGGGCAAGAGACCCAGTACTTC. The V gene is TRBV3-1 (or the pseudogene TRBV3-2), the J gene TRBJ2-5; 9 bases fit TRBD2. This CDR3 has 14 amino acids. CDR1 and CDR2 from the germline V gene are LGHDT and YNNKEL (reference sequence). V lost 5 bases to trimming and J lost 2 bases; unmatched junction nucleotides: 3.

The gene calls are TRBV9 and TRBJ1-2; TRBD1 is a possible D gene (5 bases). The CDR3 contains 15 residues. V shed 2 bases and J shed 4 bases, with 15 bases lying between them. Per the germline V gene, CDR1 is SGDLS and CDR2 is YYNGEE. The CDR3 protein is CASSVNGAGGYGYTF. The CDR3 DNA reads TGTGCCAGCAGCGTGAACGGGGCGGGGGGCTATGGCTACACCTTC.

This clone was found once. The V gene is TRBV12-5, the J gene TRBJ2-7; D is unclear. The ends were cut back, 5 bases at V and 5 bases at J, with 4 bases in the middle. The germline V gene encodes CDR1 LGHNT and CDR2 FRNRAP. The CDR3 has 10 amino acids. The CDR3 bases are TGTGCTAGTGGTAGCAACGAGCAGTACTTC. It codes for CASGSNEQYF.

The V and J genes are TRBV9 and TRBJ1-1; tentatively, D is TRBD1 (6 bases). The V and J ends lost 3 bases and 2 bases respectively, with 8 bases between them. Germline V lookup: CDR1 SGDLS, CDR2 YYNGEE. This CDR3 contains 13 residues. This chain's CDR3 is CASSAGANTEAFF. The DNA of the CDR3 is TGTGCCAGCAGCGCAGGGGCAAACACTGAAGCTTTCTTT.

This chain joins TRBV9 and TRBJ2-5; 8 bases align to TRBD2. The ends lost 4 bases at V and 2 bases at J; junction bases unmatched: 10. The CDR3 contains 16 residues. Germline CDR1 SGDLS, CDR2 YYNGEE. The CDR3 DNA reads TGTGCCAGCAGCCCCATGGGCGGGGGGATTCAAGAGACCCAGTACTTC. This encodes CASSPMGGGIQETQYF.

The CDR3 bases are TGTGCCACCAGCAGCCAAGAGGGATCCGAAGCTTTCTTT. Translating it yields CATSSQEGSEAFF. J is TRBJ1-1 and V is TRBV15, with no clear D. CDR1 is LNHNV, CDR2 YYDKDF, per germline (reference sequence). V lost 3 bases to trimming and J lost 8 bases, with 13 bases between them. The CDR3 consists of 13 residues.

The count of this clone is one. This chain joins TRBV5-1 and TRBJ1-1; TRBD1 agrees at 7 bases. The germline gives CDR1 SGHRS, CDR2 YFSETQ. The CDR3 sequence is 13 residues long. V gave up 2 bases and J gave up 11 bases; unmatched junction bases: 9. CDR3 coding DNA: TGCGCCAGCAGCTTAGAAGGGGGCGCGATTGCTTTCTTT. Translating gives CASSLEGGAIAFF.

The chain couples TRBV7-9 to TRBJ1-4, with TRBD1 identical over 7 bases. Losses at the gene ends were 1 base for V and 0 bases for J; bases not matched to a gene: 2. The germline V gene has CDR1 SEHNR and CDR2 FQNEAQ (reference sequence). The CDR3 loop spans 16 amino acids. CDR3 protein: CASSLGGQATNEKLFF. In DNA, the CDR3 is TGTGCCAGCAGCTTAGGAGGACAGGCAACTAATGAAAAACTGTTTTTT.

This sequence joins TRBV25-1 and TRBJ2-5; 7 nucleotides line up with TRBD1. This CDR3 spans 14 amino acids. Germline loops: CDR1 MGHDK, CDR2 SYGVNS. The ends lost 1 base at V and 5 bases at J; junction bases unmatched: 4. CDR3 bases: TGTGCCAGCAGTGAATGGACAGGTCCGGAGACCCAGTACTTC. Translation gives CASSEWTGPETQYF. The entire variable domain, with the rest obtained from reference TRBV25-1 and TRBJ2-5, is as follows: EADIYQTPRYLVIGTGKKITLECSQTMGHDKMYWYQQDPGMELHLIHYSYGVNSTEKGDLSSESTVSRIRTEHFPLTLESARPSHTSQYLCASSEWTGPETQYFGPGTRLLVL.

Here the CDR3 DNA reads TGTGCCAGCAGCCGCGAGGCACACCACCGTACTCGGCAGTACTTC. This encodes CASSREAHHRTRQYF. The V gene is TRBV7-2, the J gene TRBJ2-7, with D unresolved. With 5 bases removed from V and 9 bases from J, the gap between germline ends came to 23 bases. The V gene's germline CDR1 is SGHTA and CDR2 FQGNSA. CDR3 length equals 15 residues.

This clone came up a few times. V is TRBV7-6 and J is TRBJ2-3; perhaps TRBD1 as D (6 bases). V gave up 1 base and J gave up 6 bases, with 14 bases separating them. This CDR3 contains 15 residues. Germline lookup yields CDR1 SGHVS and CDR2 FNYEAQ. CDR3 bases: TGTGCCAGCAGCTTAGGGGGGCGCCCCCTCGATACGCAGTATTTT. It codes for CASSLGGRPLDTQYF.

The chain uses TRBV9 and TRBJ1-5, with TRBD1 matching over 9 bases. J lost 6 bases, V lost 8 bases, and 9 bases had no gene match. The CDR3 is 14 amino acids. Germline V gene lookup returns CDR1 SGDLS and CDR2 YYNGEE. The CDR3 bases are TGTGCCAGTTCCACAGGGGGCTGGGGTCAGCCCCAGCATTTT. Encoded protein: CASSTGGWGQPQHF. Supplemented by reference TRBV9 and TRBJ1-5, the full variable domain reads DSGVTQTPKHLITATGQRVTLRCSPRSGDLSVYWYQQSLDQGLQFLIQYYNGEERAKGNILERFSAQQFPDLHSELNLSSLELGDSALYFCASSTGGWGQPQHFGDGTRLSIL.